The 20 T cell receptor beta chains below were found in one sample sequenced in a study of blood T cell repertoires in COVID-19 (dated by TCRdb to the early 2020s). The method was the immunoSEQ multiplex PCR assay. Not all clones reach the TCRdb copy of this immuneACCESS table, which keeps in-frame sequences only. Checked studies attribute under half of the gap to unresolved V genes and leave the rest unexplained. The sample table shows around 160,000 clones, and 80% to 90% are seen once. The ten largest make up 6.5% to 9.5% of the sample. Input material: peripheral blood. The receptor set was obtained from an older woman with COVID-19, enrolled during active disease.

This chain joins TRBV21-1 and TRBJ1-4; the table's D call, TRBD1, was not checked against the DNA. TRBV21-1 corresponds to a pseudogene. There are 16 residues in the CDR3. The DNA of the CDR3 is TGTGCCAGCAGCATGGGACAAACTTCAACTAATGAAAAACTGTTTTTT. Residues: CASSMGQTSTNEKLFF.

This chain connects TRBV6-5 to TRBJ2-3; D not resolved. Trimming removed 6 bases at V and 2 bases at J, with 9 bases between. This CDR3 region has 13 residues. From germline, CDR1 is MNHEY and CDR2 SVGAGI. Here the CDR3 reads CASSPFSTDTQYF. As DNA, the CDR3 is TGTGCCAGCAGCCCCTTTTCCACAGATACGCAGTATTTT.

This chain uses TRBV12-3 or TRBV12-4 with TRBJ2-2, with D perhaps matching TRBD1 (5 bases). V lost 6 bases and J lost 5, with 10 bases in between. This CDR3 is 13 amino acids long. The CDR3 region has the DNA TGTGCCAGCAGACCGACAGTGACCGGGGAGCTGTTTTTT. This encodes CASRPTVTGELFF.

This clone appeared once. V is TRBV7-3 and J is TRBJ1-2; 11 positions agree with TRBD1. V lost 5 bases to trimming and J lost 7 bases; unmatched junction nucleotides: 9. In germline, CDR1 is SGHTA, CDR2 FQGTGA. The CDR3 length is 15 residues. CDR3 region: CASSPGQGAQRGYTF. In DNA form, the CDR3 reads TGTGCCAGCAGCCCTGGACAGGGGGCGCAGCGTGGCTACACCTTC. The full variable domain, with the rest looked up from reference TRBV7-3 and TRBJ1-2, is GAGVSQTPSNKVTEKGKYVELRCDPISGHTALYWYRQSLGQGPEFLIYFQGTGAADDSGLPNDRFFAVRPEGSVSTLKIQRTERGDSAVYLCASSPGQGAQRGYTFGSGTRLTVV.

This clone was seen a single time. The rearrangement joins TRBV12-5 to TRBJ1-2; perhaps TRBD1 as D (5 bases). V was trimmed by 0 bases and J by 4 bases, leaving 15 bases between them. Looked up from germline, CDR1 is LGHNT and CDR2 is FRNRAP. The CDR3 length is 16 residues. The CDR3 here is CASGLVRRRGSYGYTF. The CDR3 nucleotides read TGTGCTAGTGGTTTGGTAAGGAGGAGGGGAAGCTATGGCTACACCTTC.

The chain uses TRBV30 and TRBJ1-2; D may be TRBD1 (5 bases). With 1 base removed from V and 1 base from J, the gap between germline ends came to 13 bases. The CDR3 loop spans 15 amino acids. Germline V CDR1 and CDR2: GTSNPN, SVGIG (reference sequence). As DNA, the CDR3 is TGTGCCTGGAGTGCACGACAGTTTTTTAACTATGGCTACACCTTC. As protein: CAWSARQFFNYGYTF.

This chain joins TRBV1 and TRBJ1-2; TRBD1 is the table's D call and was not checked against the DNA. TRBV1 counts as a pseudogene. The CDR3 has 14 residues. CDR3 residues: CTSSQADRNDGYTF. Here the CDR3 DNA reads TGCACCAGCAGCCAAGCGGACAGGAACGATGGCTACACCTTC.

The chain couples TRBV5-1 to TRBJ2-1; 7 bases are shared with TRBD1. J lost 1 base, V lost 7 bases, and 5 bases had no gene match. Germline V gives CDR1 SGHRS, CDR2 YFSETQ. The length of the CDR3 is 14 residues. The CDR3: CASCLQGSYNEQFF. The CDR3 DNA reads TGCGCCAGCTGCCTACAGGGGTCCTACAATGAGCAGTTCTTC.

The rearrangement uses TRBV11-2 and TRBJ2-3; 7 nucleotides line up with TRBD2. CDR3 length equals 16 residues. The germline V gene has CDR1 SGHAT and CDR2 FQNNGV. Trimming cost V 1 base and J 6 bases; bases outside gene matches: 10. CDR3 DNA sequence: TGTGCCAGCAGCTTAGTTGGGGGACTAAGTTTGGATACGCAGTATTTT. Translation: CASSLVGGLSLDTQYF.

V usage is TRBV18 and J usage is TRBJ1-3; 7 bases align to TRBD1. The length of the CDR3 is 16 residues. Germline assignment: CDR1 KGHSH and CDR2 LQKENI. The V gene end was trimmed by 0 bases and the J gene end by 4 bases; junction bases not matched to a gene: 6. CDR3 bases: TGTGCCAGCTCACCACCGCAGGGGACAGAAGGAAACACCATATATTTT. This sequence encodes CASSPPQGTEGNTIYF.

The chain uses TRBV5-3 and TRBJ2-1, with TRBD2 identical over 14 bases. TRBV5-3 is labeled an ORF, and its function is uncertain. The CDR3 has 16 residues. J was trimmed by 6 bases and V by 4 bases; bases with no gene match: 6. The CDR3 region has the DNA TGTGCCAGAAGCAAGGGACTAGCGGGGGTGTGCAATGAGCAGTTCTTC. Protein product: CARSKGLAGVCNEQFF.

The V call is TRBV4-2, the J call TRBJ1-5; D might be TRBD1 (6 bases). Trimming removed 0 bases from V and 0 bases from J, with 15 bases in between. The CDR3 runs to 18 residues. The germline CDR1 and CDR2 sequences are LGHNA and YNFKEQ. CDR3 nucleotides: TGTGCCAGCAGCCAAGATAGGGGGGGCAGATATAGCAATCAGCCCCAGCATTTT. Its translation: CASSQDRGGRYSNQPQHF.

The CDR3 bases are TGTGCCAGCAGTTCTGTCGGGACAGGGGGTTCCCACGAGCAGTACTTC. Residues: CASSSVGTGGSHEQYF. This chain connects TRBV6-5 to TRBJ2-7, with 11 bases aligning to TRBD1. Trimming removed 4 bases from V and 5 bases from J; junction bases left unmatched: 10. CDR3 length equals 16 residues. Germline V CDR1 and CDR2: MNHEY, SVGAGI.

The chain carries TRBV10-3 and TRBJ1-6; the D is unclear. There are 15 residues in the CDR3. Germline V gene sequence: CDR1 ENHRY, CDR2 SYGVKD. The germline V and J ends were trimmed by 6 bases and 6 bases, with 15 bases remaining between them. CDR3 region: CAISSGIDFNSPLHF. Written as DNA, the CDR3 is TGTGCCATCAGCTCCGGGATCGATTTTAATTCACCCCTCCACTTT.

This CDR3 is CASSGSGGLPPLHF. Here the CDR3 DNA reads TGCGCCAGCAGCGGGTCCGGGGGGCTACCACCCCTCCACTTT. This chain links TRBV4-3 with TRBJ1-6, with a possible D match to TRBD1 (6 bases). Germline V gives CDR1 LGHNA, CDR2 YSLEER. V was cut by 5 bases and J by 11 bases, with 16 bases left in between. This CDR3 spans 14 amino acids.

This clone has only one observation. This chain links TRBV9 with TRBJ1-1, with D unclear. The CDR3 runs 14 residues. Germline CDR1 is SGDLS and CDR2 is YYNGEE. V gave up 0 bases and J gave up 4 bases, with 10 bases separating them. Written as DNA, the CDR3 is TGTGCCAGCAGCGTAGCTACAGATGTCACTGAAGCTTTCTTT. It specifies CASSVATDVTEAFF.

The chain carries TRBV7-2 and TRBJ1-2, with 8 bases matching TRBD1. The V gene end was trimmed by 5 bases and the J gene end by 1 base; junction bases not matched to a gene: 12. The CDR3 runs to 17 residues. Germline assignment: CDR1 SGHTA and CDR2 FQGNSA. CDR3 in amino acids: CASSLDPQGALNYGYTF. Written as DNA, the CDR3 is TGTGCCAGCAGCCTAGACCCCCAGGGGGCCCTTAACTATGGCTACACCTTC.

CDR3 loop: CASSQGSGASGLKTQYF. For the CDR3, the DNA is TGTGCCAGCAGCCAAGGTAGTGGGGCTAGCGGACTCAAGACCCAGTACTTC. The genes are TRBV3-1 (or the pseudogene TRBV3-2) and TRBJ2-5; TRBD2 aligns across 7 bases. Per the germline V gene, CDR1 is LGHDT and CDR2 is YNNKEL (reference sequence). V lost 1 base and J lost 6; bases outside the gene matches: 14. The CDR3 loop spans 17 amino acids.

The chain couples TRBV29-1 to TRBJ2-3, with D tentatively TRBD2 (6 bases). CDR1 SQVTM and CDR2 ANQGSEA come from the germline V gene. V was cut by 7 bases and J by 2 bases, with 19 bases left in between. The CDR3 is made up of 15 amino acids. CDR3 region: CSAPFWGDNTDTQYF. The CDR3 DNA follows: TGCAGCGCCCCTTTTTGGGGGGATAACACAGATACGCAGTATTTT.

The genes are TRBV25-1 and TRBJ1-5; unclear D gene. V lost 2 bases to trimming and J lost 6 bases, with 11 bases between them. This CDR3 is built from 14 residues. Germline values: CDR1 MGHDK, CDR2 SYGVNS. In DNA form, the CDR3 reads TGTGCCAGCAGTGAACGCAGGTACGGTCAGCCCCAGCATTTT. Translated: CASSERRYGQPQHF.